This TCR beta chain emerged from a study of beta chain features in type 1 diabetes. The CDR3 contains 16 residues. V dropped 3 bases and J dropped 1; count of bases not matched to a gene: 7. The V gene's germline CDR1 is LGHNA and CDR2 YSLEER. Study outcomes and limitations: The study notes PCR might favor shorter templates equally in patients and controls. There were fewer insertions and more deletions at the VDJ junctions of type 1 diabetes patients. In all four CD4+ subsets, TCRB CDR3 length was significantly, moderately reduced in type 1 diabetes.

Since all of the isolated RNA was reverse transcribed, expressed TCRB transcripts were what got sequenced. Repertoires were generated with immunoSEQ multiplex PCR, while TCRdb's copy carries only in-frame clones and drops some. The repertoire holds 110,000 to 150,000 clones, roughly 7.2% seen once, with around 1.5% in the top ten. This clone was seen only a few times. The target antigen is unknown. Sequencing input: central memory CD4+ T cells from blood. The gene calls are TRBV4-3 and TRBJ2-3, with 7 bases lining up with TRBD1. This receptor was taken from a woman in her twenties or thirties in good health. CDR3 amino acids: CASSQGPGTGTDTQYF. CDR3 sequence (DNA): TGCGCCAGCAGCCAGGGCCCCGGGACAGGCACAGATACGCAGTATTTT.